These T cell receptor beta chains were read from a single sample in a study of regulatory T cells in long-lasting Graves disease. MiXCR was run by TCRdb on the multiplex PCR reads, yielding one entry per CDR3 protein. The data contain some 430,000 distinct CDR3 sequences, roughly 21% of them seen just once; the ten biggest clones take up roughly 7.7%. This sample comprised peripheral blood mononuclear cells (PBMCs), obtained when the disease was refractory, from a patient treated with antithyroid drugs. All receptors come from a female donor with Graves disease. CDR3s include the opening cysteine and the closing phenylalanine or tryptophan. The D gene is left open where the match is weak. Clone size is shown for a subset of rows, as once, few, many or a class of expanded clone.

len	v_gene	d_gene	abundance	j_gene	CDR3aa	CDR3nt
16	TRBV3-1	.	.	TRBJ1-1	CASSQVSGVGGTEAFF	TGTGCCAGCAGCCAAGTGTCAGGGGTAGGGGGCACTGAAGCTTTCTTT
15	TRBV28	TRBD1	many	TRBJ2-5	CASSSPGTGWKTQYF	TGTGCCAGCAGTTCCCCCGGGACAGGGTGGAAGACCCAGTACTTC
13	TRBV7-9	.	few	TRBJ1-1	CASSVDTDTEAFF	TGTGCCAGCAGCGTCGACACTGACACTGAAGCTTTCTTT
16	TRBV19	TRBD2	.	TRBJ2-5	CASSGTSGSIQETQYF	TGTGCCAGTAGTGGGACTAGCGGGAGTATCCAAGAGACCCAGTACTTC
15	TRBV27	.	many	TRBJ1-2	CASSLWAGLGYGYTF	TGTGCCAGCAGTTTATGGGCAGGGTTAGGCTATGGCTACACCTTC
22	TRBV11-3	TRBD2	many	TRBJ2-7	CASSLEDWGAGGPSGRSYEQYF	TGTGCCAGCAGCTTAGAGGATTGGGGAGCGGGAGGGCCCTCAGGGCGTTCCTACGAGCAGTACTTC
14	TRBV20-1	.	many	TRBJ2-7	CSASSGGNGYEQYF	TGCAGTGCTAGTTCTGGGGGGAATGGCTACGAGCAGTACTTC
14	TRBV6-4	.	.	TRBJ2-2	CASSVGRDTGELFF	TGTGCCAGCAGTGTGGGCAGAGACACCGGGGAGCTGTTTTTT
15	TRBV6-5	TRBD2	.	TRBJ2-1	CASSSSGGTYNEQFF	TGTGCCAGCAGTTCCAGCGGGGGGACCTACAATGAGCAGTTCTTC
15	TRBV3-1	TRBD1	.	TRBJ2-5	CASSPENTGEETQYF	TGTGCCAGCAGCCCCGAGAACACAGGGGAAGAGACCCAGTACTTC
12	TRBV28	.	many	TRBJ2-7	CASSSADYEQYF	TGTGCCAGCAGTTCCGCCGACTACGAGCAGTACTTC
16	TRBV11-1	.	many	TRBJ2-6	CASSFETPSGANVLTF	TGTGCCAGCAGCTTTGAAACACCCTCTGGGGCCAACGTCCTGACTTTC
16	TRBV7-2	.	many	TRBJ1-1	CASSPDRSLLNTEAFF	TGTGCCAGCAGCCCCGACAGGTCTCTCCTCAACACTGAAGCTTTCTTT
16	TRBV7-3	.	few	TRBJ1-6	CASSLTFRGSNSPLHF	TGTGCCAGCAGCTTAACGTTTAGGGGAAGTAATTCACCCCTCCACTTT
15	TRBV7-6	TRBD2	many	TRBJ2-7	CASSPPTSGIYEQYF	TGTGCCAGCAGCCCCCCGACTAGCGGGATCTACGAGCAGTACTTC
16	TRBV6-2/TRBV6-3	TRBD1	many	TRBJ2-4	CASSSQDRGAKNIQYF	TGTGCCAGCAGTTCCCAGGACAGGGGAGCCAAAAACATTCAGTACTTC
15	TRBV6-9	.	.	TRBJ2-7	CASSYTQAEQYEQYF	TGTGCCAGCAGTTACACGCAGGCCGAACAATACGAGCAGTACTTC
15	TRBV27	TRBD1	many	TRBJ2-7	CASSFVGQEIYEQYF	TGTGCCAGCAGTTTCGTGGGACAGGAGATCTACGAGCAGTACTTC
19	TRBV7-3	TRBD2	many	TRBJ2-5	CASSLGLAGGTPHQETQYF	TGTGCCAGCAGCCTTGGACTAGCGGGGGGCACGCCTCACCAAGAGACCCAGTACTTC
13	TRBV28	.	many	TRBJ1-6	CASSHRGNSPLHF	TGTGCCAGCAGCCACCGGGGTAATTCACCCCTCCACTTT
15	TRBV7-8	TRBD1	many	TRBJ2-7	CASISPGTGHHEQYF	TGTGCCAGCATATCCCCCGGGACAGGTCACCACGAGCAGTACTTC
16	TRBV5-1	TRBD2	once	TRBJ2-2	CASSLALAGSTGELFF	TGCGCCAGCAGCTTGGCACTAGCGGGATCCACCGGGGAGCTGTTTTTT